This T cell receptor beta chain was identified during a study of low-dose radiotherapy and immunotherapy resistance in tumors. Germline-derived CDR1 and CDR2 are PRHDT and FYEKMQ (reference sequence). The CDR3 loop spans 16 amino acids. The germline V and J ends were trimmed by 0 bases and 5 bases, with 16 bases remaining between them. This clonotype was recorded many times. Gene-specific TRAV and TRBV primers were used for first-strand cDNA, covering alpha and beta chains. A roughly 20-cycle PCR with a constant-region primer and V-primer adapter amplified TCRs. MiXCR was run by TCRdb on the reads, yielding one entry per CDR3 protein. This table holds 85,000 to 95,000 distinct CDR3 sequences, less than 25% found once. Time point defined: after trial treatment. Treatment: LDRT plus nivolumab, ipilimumab, low-dose cyclophosphamide and aspirin (RACIN trial).

The receptor was derived from a female donor with ovarian cancer. Sequenced here: PBMCs, sampled after low-dose radiotherapy plus immunotherapy. The rearrangement joins TRBV13 to TRBJ2-5; D is uncertain. CDR3 in amino acids: CASSLGTGTLWETQYF. Written as DNA, the CDR3 is TGTGCCAGCAGCTTAGGGACGGGTACCCTTTGGGAGACCCAGTACTTC. The full variable domain, in which reference TRBV13 and TRBJ2-5 provide the parts outside the CDR3, is AAGVIQSPRHLIKEKRETATLKCYPIPRHDTVYWYQQGPGQDPQFLISFYEKMQSDKGSIPDRFSAQQFSDYHSELNMSSLELGDSALYFCASSLGTGTLWETQYFGPGTRLLVL.